These T cell receptor beta chains were read from a single sample in a study of control samples from healthy donors and cancer patients. Measured with immunoSEQ multiplex PCR; TCRdb has only the in-frame clones, and not every one. The sample contains 70,000 to 75,000 clones, roughly 87% of which appear only once. The sample comprised blood. These receptors originate from a woman between 50 and 59 years old in good health. Both conserved end residues are trimmed from each CDR3. The order of the fields is clone size, D gene, J gene, V gene, CDR3 protein. A D gene is named only where the DNA matches it firmly. Size is omitted from some rows. Given values are once, few, many or a class for expanded clones.

>NA|NA|TRBJ2-7|TRBV30
AWSAGLGSGYEQY
>NA|NA|TRBJ2-7|TRBV28
ASIQGYEQY
>NA|TRBD2|TRBJ2-1|TRBV13
ASSLEGLVYNEQF
>once|NA|TRBJ2-2|TRBV5-1
ASKAGPPTNTGELF
>NA|NA|TRBJ1-5|TRBV7-8
ASSLLGSSNQPQH
>NA|TRBD1|TRBJ1-5|TRBV12-3/TRBV12-4
ASRLGTDQPQH
>NA|TRBD1|TRBJ2-1|TRBV5-5
ASTFGGTGGYNEQF
>NA|NA|TRBJ2-7|TRBV2
ASSGLSYEQY
>NA|TRBD1|TRBJ2-5|TRBV5-8
ASSPGTVQETQY
>medium-sized|NA|TRBJ2-7|TRBV5-6
ASSLIRDNPYEQY
>NA|TRBD1|TRBJ1-5|TRBV18
ASSLGQGGVQPQH
>NA|TRBD1|TRBJ1-6|TRBV13
ASSSRQGRNSPLH
>NA|TRBD2|TRBJ2-7|TRBV15
ATSRELGLVGEQY
>NA|NA|TRBJ2-7|TRBV12-1
ASSSKTGGAEQY
>once|TRBD2|TRBJ2-2|TRBV7-8
ASSLGLAARNELF
>NA|NA|TRBJ2-1|TRBV7-9
ASSLAGSKGYNEQF
>NA|NA|TRBJ1-2|TRBV28
ASSYNYGYT
>NA|NA|TRBJ2-1|TRBV7-2
ASMYNRNNEQF
>NA|TRBD1|TRBJ2-1|TRBV3-1/TRBV3-2
ASSQGMPGTGVDEQF
>NA|TRBD2|TRBJ2-1|TRBV5-6
ASSLYGGSSYNEQF
>NA|TRBD1|TRBJ2-7|TRBV5-1
ASSFMGQGVYEQY
>NA|NA|TRBJ1-2|TRBV14
ASSDDRINYGYT
>NA|NA|TRBJ1-1|TRBV10-3
AIRDSDGSNTEAF
>NA|NA|TRBJ1-4|TRBV27
ASSSATGRQGEKLF
>NA|TRBD1|TRBJ1-1|TRBV29-1
STETGGWNTEAF
>NA|TRBD1|TRBJ2-1|TRBV7-9
ASSLEGQNYNEQF
>NA|NA|TRBJ1-2|TRBV7-9
ASRPTGSNYGYT
>NA|TRBD2|TRBJ2-7|TRBV5-4
ASSLPGGSGYEQY
>NA|NA|TRBJ1-3|TRBV4-1
ASSQFRVSGNTIY
>NA|NA|TRBJ2-4|TRBV6-5
ASTDVGTNIQY
>NA|NA|TRBJ2-7|TRBV23-1
ASSPGTFPYEQY
>NA|NA|TRBJ2-7|TRBV28
ASSLEVHYEQY
>once|TRBD1|TRBJ2-6|TRBV5-6
ASSFRTGRVSGANVLT
>NA|NA|TRBJ2-2|TRBV2
ASSVEGEDTGELF
>NA|TRBD1|TRBJ2-7|TRBV11-1
ASSYGQGAGKY
>few|NA|TRBJ2-7|TRBV10-3
AISPRQGVYEQY
>NA|NA|TRBJ1-1|TRBV12-2
ASRPRTGRRAF